The present entry profiles one T cell receptor beta chain with its context. Antigen specificity is unknown. The junction does not match germline at one end; this may be a read error. The length of the CDR3 is 13 residues. CDR1 is GTSNPN and CDR2 is SVGIG in the germline V gene (reference sequence). The data derive from a study of cytomegalovirus exposure and HLA in healthy donors. General study findings and limits: Researchers reportedly found TCR beta sequences accurately predicted most subjects' HLA-A and HLA-B alleles.

PCR involved 60 Vbeta and 13 Jbeta primers. This table comes from immunoSEQ multiplex PCR, and its TCRdb copy is limited to in-frame clones, with some not included. The sample records 100,000 or so clones, approximately 80% being singletons. The receptor was isolated from a female donor in good health and CMV-seropositive. Sequenced: PBMCs. The rearrangement joins TRBV30 to TRBJ2-6; TRBD2 might be the D (7 bases). The CDR3: CAWTLGGANGLTF. The CDR3 DNA reads TGTGCCTGGACGCTAGGGGGGGCCAACGGCCTGACTTTC.